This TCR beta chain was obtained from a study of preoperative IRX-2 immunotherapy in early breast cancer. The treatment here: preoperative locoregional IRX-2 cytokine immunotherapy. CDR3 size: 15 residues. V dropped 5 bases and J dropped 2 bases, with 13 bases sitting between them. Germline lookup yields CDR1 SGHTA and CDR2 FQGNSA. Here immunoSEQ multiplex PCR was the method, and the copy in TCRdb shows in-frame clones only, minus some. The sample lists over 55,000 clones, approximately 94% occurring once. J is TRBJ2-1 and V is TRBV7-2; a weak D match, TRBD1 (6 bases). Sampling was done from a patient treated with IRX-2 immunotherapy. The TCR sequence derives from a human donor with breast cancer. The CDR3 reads CASSAGTPTYNEQFF. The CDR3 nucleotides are TGTGCCAGCAGCGCCGGGACACCCACCTACAATGAGCAGTTCTTC.